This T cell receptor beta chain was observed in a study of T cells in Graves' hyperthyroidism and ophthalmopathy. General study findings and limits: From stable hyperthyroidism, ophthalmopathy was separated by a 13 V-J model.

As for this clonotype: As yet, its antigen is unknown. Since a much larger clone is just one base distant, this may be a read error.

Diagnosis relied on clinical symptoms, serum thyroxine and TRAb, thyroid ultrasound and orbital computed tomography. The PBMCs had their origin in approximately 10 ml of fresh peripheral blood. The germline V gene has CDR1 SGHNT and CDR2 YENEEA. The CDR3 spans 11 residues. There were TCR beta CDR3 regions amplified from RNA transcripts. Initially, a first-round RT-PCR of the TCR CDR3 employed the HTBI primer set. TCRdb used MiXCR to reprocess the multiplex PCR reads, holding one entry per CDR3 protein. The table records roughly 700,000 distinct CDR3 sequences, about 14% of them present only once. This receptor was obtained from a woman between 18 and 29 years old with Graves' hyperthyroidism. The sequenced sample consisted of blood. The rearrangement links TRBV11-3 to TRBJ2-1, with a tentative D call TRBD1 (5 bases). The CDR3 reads CAGRVGDEQFF. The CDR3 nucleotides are TGTGCCGGCAGAGTAGGGGATGAGCAGTTCTTC.